This T cell receptor (beta chain) appears in the sequencing data of a study of blood T cell repertoires in COVID-19. Study background: Samples of COVID-19 (acute and convalescent) were obtained from the United States, Italy and Spain. PBMCs, B-cell-depleted T cells, or T cells were the source of the cDNA or gDNA that made up the material.

Cohort placement rested on clinical history that participants reported themselves. Per the study methods: Reference gene primer amplification gave estimated nucleated cell counts. Using immunoSEQ multiplex PCR, the repertoire was profiled, and TCRdb retains in-frame clones only, with some absent. V, J and clone size are those of that table, while D and trimming were read from the DNA. Among about 170,000 clones listed, around 88% were seen once. This clone is a singleton in its sample. Germline V gene lookup returns CDR1 MDHEN and CDR2 SYDVKM. Germline trimming cut 2 bases from V and 4 bases from J; bases unmatched to any gene: 16. The CDR3 runs 18 residues.

This sequence originates from a woman between 45 and 65 years old in a cohort exposed to, infected with or recovered from COVID-19 (not recorded which). The chain recombines TRBV28 with TRBJ2-7; 8 nucleotides agree with TRBD1. Sequencing was performed on PBMCs or T cells enriched from blood (not recorded which). CDR3 bases: TGTGCCAGCAGTTTAGGCCAGGGGGCGCCCGGGGCTTATTACGAGCAGTACTTC. Residues: CASSLGQGAPGAYYEQYF.